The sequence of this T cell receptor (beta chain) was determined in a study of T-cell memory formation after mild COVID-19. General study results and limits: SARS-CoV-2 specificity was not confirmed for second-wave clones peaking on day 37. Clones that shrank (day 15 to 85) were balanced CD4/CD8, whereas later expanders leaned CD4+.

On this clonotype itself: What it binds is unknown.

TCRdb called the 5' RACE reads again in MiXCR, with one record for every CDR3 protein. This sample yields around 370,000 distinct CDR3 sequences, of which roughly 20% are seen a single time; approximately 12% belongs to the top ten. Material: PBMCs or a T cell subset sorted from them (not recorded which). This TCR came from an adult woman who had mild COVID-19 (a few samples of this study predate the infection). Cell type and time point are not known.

The CDR3 DNA reads as TGCAGTGCTAGAGATGTCGAGTTCTTC. Translating gives CSARDVEFF. The chain couples TRBV20-1 to TRBJ2-1; D is ambiguous. Trimming cost V 0 bases and J 14 bases, with 5 bases left between them. The CDR3 has 9 residues. Germline V lookup: CDR1 DFQATT, CDR2 SNEGSKA (reference sequence).